These 18 T cell receptor beta chains share one sample of origin, sequenced in a study of regulatory T cells in long-lasting Graves disease. Stated time point: newly diagnosed GD, antithyroid drugs for less than 3 months. Following extraction of RNA from PBMCs, that RNA was used to make the TCR library. Investigators prepared the TCR beta libraries by applying iRepertoire HTBI primers and Arm-PCR of CDR3 regions. In TCRdb, the multiplex PCR reads were re-called with MiXCR into one record per CDR3 protein. The table shows hundreds of thousands of distinct CDR3 sequences, with 15% to 20% occurring only once. These records were also assigned to another study, of T cells in Graves' hyperthyroidism and ophthalmopathy.

Sequenced material: peripheral blood mononuclear cells (PBMCs), taken at new diagnosis, from a patient treated with antithyroid drugs. The receptor source for this set is a woman aged 35-60 years with Graves disease.

This chain uses TRBV7-6 with TRBJ1-4; 8 bases align to TRBD1. Trimming removed 1 base from V and 3 bases from J; junction bases left unmatched: 7. Germline assignment: CDR1 SGHVS and CDR2 FNYEAQ. The CDR3 has 17 residues. CDR3 DNA: TGTGCCAGCAGCTTAGAGCCAGGGGGCAGGGCTAATGAAAAACTGTTTTTT. Encoded protein: CASSLEPGGRANEKLFF.

This clonotype was picked up many times. This sequence joins TRBV12-3 or TRBV12-4 and TRBJ2-7, with a tentative D call TRBD1 (6 bases). The CDR3 loop spans 13 amino acids. V lost 7 bases, J lost 7 bases, and 17 bases lay in between. For the CDR3, the DNA is TGTGCCAGCACTTCCCACAGGGAGTTTGAGCAGTACTTC. Its translation: CASTSHREFEQYF.

This clonotype has a count of ten or more. The rearrangement joins TRBV3-1 to TRBJ1-2, with unresolved D. CDR1 is LGHDT and CDR2 is YNNKEL in the germline V gene (reference sequence). The CDR3 length is 14 residues. V shed 0 bases and J shed 8 bases, with 13 bases lying between them. The CDR3 DNA follows: TGTGCCAGCAGCCAAGATTCGGGAGGGAGAGGCTACACCTTC. This translates into CASSQDSGGRGYTF.

This clonotype was found many times. One end of the junction fails to match germline, which may point to a read error. CDR3 in DNA: TGTGCCATCAGTGAGTCTACCTTGGGTTGGGCCTTC. This sequence encodes CAISESTLGWAF. This chain joins TRBV10-3 and TRBJ1-2, with D unresolved. The CDR3 is 12 residues long. Germline CDR1 is ENHRY and CDR2 is SYGVKD.

This clonotype has at least ten counts. This chain joins TRBV11-2 and TRBJ2-7; D may match TRBD1 or TRBD2 (5 bases each). V was shortened by 4 bases and J by 2 bases, with 15 bases between the two germline ends. Germline CDR1 and CDR2: SGHAT and FQNNGV. This CDR3 is 15 amino acids long. The CDR3 reads CASSSGTGGTYEQYF. The DNA for the CDR3 is TGTGCCAGCAGCTCCGGGACCGGCGGTACCTACGAGCAGTACTTC. Together with reference TRBV11-2 and TRBJ2-7, the CDR3 gives the full variable domain: EAGVAQSPRYKIIEKRQSVAFWCNPISGHATLYWYQQILGQGPKLLIQFQNNGVVDDSQLPKDRFSAERLKGVDSTLKIQPAKLEDSAVYLCASSSGTGGTYEQYFGPGTRLTVT.

The chain carries TRBV5-1 and TRBJ2-5, with TRBD2 identical over 10 bases. Germline CDR1 reads SGHRS; CDR2 reads YFSETQ. With V trimmed by 3 bases and J by 4 bases, 9 bases remained unmatched. CDR3 length equals 16 residues. This chain's CDR3 is CASSSALAGLGETQYF. The CDR3 DNA reads TGCGCCAGCAGCTCTGCACTAGCGGGGTTAGGAGAGACCCAGTACTTC.

As concerns this clonotype: A much larger clone differs by one base, so this may be a read error. The rearrangement links TRBV3-1 to TRBJ2-3; D gene ambiguous. Deletions cut 1 base from V and 4 bases from J, with 3 bases between. In germline, CDR1 is LGHDT, CDR2 YNNKEL (reference sequence). The CDR3 contains 12 residues. This chain's CDR3 is CASSQGSDTQYF. CDR3 DNA sequence: TGTGCCAGCAGCCAAGGGTCAGATACGCAGTATTTT.

This clonotype occurred once. This rearrangement joins TRBV5-1 to TRBJ2-2, with D perhaps given as TRBD1 or TRBD2 (5 bases each). CDR1 and CDR2 (germline): SGHRS, YFSETQ. This CDR3 is 13 amino acids long. The V end was cut by 5 bases, the J end by 7 bases, with 12 bases between. For the CDR3, the DNA is TGCGCCAGCAGGTTCGGGACGTTCGGGGAGCTGTTTTTT. Translation gives CASRFGTFGELFF.

This clonotype was counted a few times. J is TRBJ1-6 and V is TRBV5-1, with D maybe TRBD1 (6 bases). Germline assignment: CDR1 SGHRS and CDR2 YFSETQ. This CDR3 comprises 14 residues. V lost 0 bases to trimming and J lost 7 bases, with 8 bases between them. CDR3 coding DNA: TGCGCCAGCAGCTTGGAGGACAGCAATTCACCCCTCCACTTT. Amino acid sequence: CASSLEDSNSPLHF.

The chain is built from TRBV11-2 and TRBJ1-4; D gene uncertain. The CDR3 is 16 amino acids. Germline assignment: CDR1 SGHAT and CDR2 FQNNGV. The V end lost 3 bases, the J end lost 4 bases, and 15 bases lay between the germline ends. CDR3 nucleotide sequence: TGTGCCAGCAGCTTTTTTACACTTCCAGTTAATGAAAAACTGTTTTTT. Translated, it gives CASSFFTLPVNEKLFF.

This clonotype was counted ten times or more. This chain links TRBV28 with TRBJ1-1; D is uncertain. This CDR3 region has 13 residues. CDR1 is MDHEN and CDR2 is SYDVKM in the germline V gene. V was shortened by 11 bases and J by 1 base, with 14 bases between the two germline ends. The CDR3 DNA follows: TGTGCCTGCCGTGGACGTCCGAACACTGAAGCTTTCTTT. Translating it yields CACRGRPNTEAFF.

The rearrangement joins TRBV2 to TRBJ2-2; TRBD2 agrees at 12 bases. The CDR3 consists of 15 residues. Losses at the gene ends were 10 bases for V and 1 base for J; bases not matched to a gene: 4. In germline, CDR1 is SNHLY, CDR2 FYNNEI. The CDR3 loop reads CATATSGGNTGELFF. The CDR3 coding sequence is TGTGCCACCGCGACTAGCGGGGGGAACACCGGGGAGCTGTTTTTT.

Ten or more counts support this clonotype. The DNA for the CDR3 is TGTGCCAGCAGTTCCGGACAGGGGGCCGCCTACGAGCAGTACTTC. Translating gives CASSSGQGAAYEQYF. V gene TRBV28 combines with J gene TRBJ2-7, with 11 bases fitting TRBD1. This CDR3 region has 15 residues. The trim removed 4 bases at V and 2 bases at J, leaving 4 bases unmatched. The germline gives CDR1 MDHEN, CDR2 SYDVKM.

Turning to this clonotype: Because the CDR3 is missing its conserved closing phenylalanine or tryptophan, this is likely a read error. V gene TRBV15 combines with J gene TRBJ1-4; D not certain. The CDR3 runs to 13 residues. The germline V gene encodes CDR1 LNHNV and CDR2 YYDKDF (reference sequence). Trimming left V 8 bases short and J 5 bases short, with 12 bases between. The CDR3 DNA reads as TGTGCCACCTCCCGAGTATTGAATGAAAAACTGTTTCTT. This encodes CATSRVLNEKLFL.

This chain connects TRBV5-1 to TRBJ1-5; no firm D call. Germline loops: CDR1 SGHRS, CDR2 YFSETQ. This CDR3 has 15 amino acids. Trimming cost V 0 bases and J 5 bases, with 12 bases left between them. CDR3 coding DNA: TGCGCCAGCAGCTTGGAGTCTGGGCTTGATCAGCCCCAGCATTTT. Protein sequence: CASSLESGLDQPQHF.

In its sample, this clonotype was seen many times. This sequence joins TRBV6-1 and TRBJ1-5; D is unclear. Trimming left V 8 bases short and J 1 base short, with 18 bases between. This CDR3 is built from 16 residues. The germline CDR1 and CDR2 sequences are MNHNS and SASEGT. CDR3 in amino acids: CASSISREVSNQPQHF. CDR3 DNA sequence: TGTGCCAGCTCGATCTCGCGGGAGGTCAGCAATCAGCCCCAGCATTTT.

This clonotype has a count of ten or more. This chain links TRBV28 with TRBJ1-1; TRBD1 aligns across 7 bases. The germline gives CDR1 MDHEN, CDR2 SYDVKM. This CDR3 comprises 12 residues. The J segment lost 5 bases and the V segment lost 7 bases, leaving 4 bases of the junction unmatched. Written as DNA, the CDR3 is TGTGCCAGCAATGCAGGGGGGACTGAAGCTTTCTTT. Translating gives CASNAGGTEAFF.

The rearrangement uses TRBV3-1 and TRBJ2-2; D is uncertain. Trimming pared 4 bases from V and 4 bases from J, leaving 13 bases between. The CDR3 runs 15 residues. Germline CDR1 and CDR2: LGHDT and YNNKEL (reference sequence). Written as DNA, the CDR3 is TGTGCCAGCAGCCCCCCCGGGCTTCTCACCGGGGAGCTGTTTTTT. This gives the protein CASSPPGLLTGELFF. Using reference TRBV3-1 and TRBJ2-2 for the parts outside the CDR3, the full variable domain is DTAVSQTPKYLVTQMGNDKSIKCEQNLGHDTMYWYKQDSKKFLKIMFSYNNKELIINETVPNRFSPKSPDKAHLNLHINSLELGDSAVYFCASSPPGLLTGELFFGEGSRLTVL.